A single sample is the source of the 5 T cell receptor beta chains below, sequenced in a study of cytomegalovirus exposure and HLA in healthy donors. Primers: 60 Vbeta forward and 13 Jbeta reverse. Method: immunoSEQ multiplex PCR; TCRdb's copy keeps in-frame clones and lacks some. The table shows more than 90,000 clones, with around 83% occurring only once. Sequencing was carried out using PBMCs. The receptors originated from a young man in good health and CMV-seropositive.

This clone appeared a single time. This chain links TRBV2 with TRBJ2-7; 8 nucleotides align to TRBD1. Germline CDR1 reads SNHLY; CDR2 reads FYNNEI. The CDR3 covers 14 residues. With 4 bases clipped from V and 3 bases from J, the junction kept 5 bases outside the gene matches. The CDR3 DNA reads as TGTGCCAGCAGTGGCCGACAGGGGTTCTACGAGCAGTACGTC. It specifies CASSGRQGFYEQYV.

This chain's CDR3 is CASSLGTGDSGNTIYF. For the CDR3, the DNA is TGCGCCAGCAGCTTGGGGACAGGGGACTCTGGAAACACCATATATTTT. The chain has TRBV5-1 and TRBJ1-3, with 9 bases that match TRBD1. The CDR3 contains 16 residues. The V gene's germline CDR1 is SGHRS and CDR2 YFSETQ. With 0 bases clipped from V and 0 bases from J, the junction kept 1 base outside the gene matches.

Here the CDR3 DNA reads TGCGCCAGCAGCTTGGAAGTAGCGGGGGGCGGTTACAATGAGCAGTTCTTC. Protein product: CASSLEVAGGGYNEQFF. This chain joins TRBV5-1 and TRBJ2-1; 10 positions agree with TRBD2. V dropped 0 bases and J dropped 4; count of bases not matched to a gene: 7. Germline lookup yields CDR1 SGHRS and CDR2 YFSETQ. This CDR3 has 17 amino acids.

This clone was seen just once. The chain couples TRBV5-6 to TRBJ2-5; D gene uncertain. Germline V gene lookup returns CDR1 SGHDT and CDR2 YYEEEE. There are 12 residues in the CDR3. V was cut by 1 base and J by 4 bases, with 5 bases left in between. DNA of the CDR3: TGTGCCAGCAGCTTGCCCTCAGAGACCCAGTACTTC. Encoded protein: CASSLPSETQYF.

This clone was detected once. Compared with germline, one end of the junction differs, possibly owing to a read error. This chain connects TRBV7-8 to TRBJ1-4; D is unresolved. The CDR3 is 14 amino acids. CDR1 is SGHVS and CDR2 is FQNEAQ in the germline V gene. CDR3 protein: CASGLGRNNEKLFF. CDR3 nucleotides: TGTGCCAGCGGCTTAGGGCGGAATAATGAAAAACTGTTTTTT. The variable domain in full, completed from reference TRBV7-8 and TRBJ1-4, reads GAGVSQSPRYKVAKRGQDVALRCDPISGHVSLFWYQQALGQGPEFLTYFQNEAQLDKSGLPSDRFFAERPEGSVSTLKIQRTQQEDSAVYLCASGLGRNNEKLFFGSGTQLSVL.